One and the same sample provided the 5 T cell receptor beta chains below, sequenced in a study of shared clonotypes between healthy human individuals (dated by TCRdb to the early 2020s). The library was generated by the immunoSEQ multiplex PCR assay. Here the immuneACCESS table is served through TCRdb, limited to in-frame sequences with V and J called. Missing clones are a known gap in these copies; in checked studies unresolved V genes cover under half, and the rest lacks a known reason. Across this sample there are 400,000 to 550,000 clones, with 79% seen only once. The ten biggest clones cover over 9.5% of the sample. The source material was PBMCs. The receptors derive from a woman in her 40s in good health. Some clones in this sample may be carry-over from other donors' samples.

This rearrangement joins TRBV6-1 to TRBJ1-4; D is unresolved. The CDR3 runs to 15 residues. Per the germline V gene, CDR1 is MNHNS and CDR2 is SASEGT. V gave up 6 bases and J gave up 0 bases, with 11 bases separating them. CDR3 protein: CASRQTIATNEKLFF. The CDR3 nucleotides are TGTGCCAGCAGGCAAACGATTGCAACTAATGAAAAACTGTTTTTT.

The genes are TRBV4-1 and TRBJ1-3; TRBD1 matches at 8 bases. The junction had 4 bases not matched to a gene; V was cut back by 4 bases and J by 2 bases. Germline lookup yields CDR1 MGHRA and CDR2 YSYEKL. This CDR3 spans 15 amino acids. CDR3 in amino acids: CASSRGQGTGNTIYF. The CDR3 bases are TGCGCCAGCAGCCGCGGACAGGGTACTGGAAACACCATATATTTT.

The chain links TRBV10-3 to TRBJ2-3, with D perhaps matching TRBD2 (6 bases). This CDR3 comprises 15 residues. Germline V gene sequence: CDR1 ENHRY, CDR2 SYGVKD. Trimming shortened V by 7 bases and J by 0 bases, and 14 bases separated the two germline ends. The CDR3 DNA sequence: TGTGCCATCAAGGTATACGGGACTAGCACAGATACGCAGTATTTT. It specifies CAIKVYGTSTDTQYF.

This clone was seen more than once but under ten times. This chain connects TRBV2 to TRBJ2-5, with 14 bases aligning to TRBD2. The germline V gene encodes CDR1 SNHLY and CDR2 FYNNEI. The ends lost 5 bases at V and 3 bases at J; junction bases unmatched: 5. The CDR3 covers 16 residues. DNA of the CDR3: TGTGCCAGCAGTTTTAGACTAGCGGGGGGGGAAGAGACCCAGTACTTC. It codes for CASSFRLAGGEETQYF.

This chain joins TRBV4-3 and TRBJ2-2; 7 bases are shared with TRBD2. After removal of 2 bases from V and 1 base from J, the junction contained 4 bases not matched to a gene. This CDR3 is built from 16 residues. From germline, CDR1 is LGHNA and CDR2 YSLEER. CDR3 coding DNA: TGCGCCAGCAGCCAAATAGGGGAGGGGAACACCGGGGAGCTGTTTTTT. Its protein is CASSQIGEGNTGELFF.